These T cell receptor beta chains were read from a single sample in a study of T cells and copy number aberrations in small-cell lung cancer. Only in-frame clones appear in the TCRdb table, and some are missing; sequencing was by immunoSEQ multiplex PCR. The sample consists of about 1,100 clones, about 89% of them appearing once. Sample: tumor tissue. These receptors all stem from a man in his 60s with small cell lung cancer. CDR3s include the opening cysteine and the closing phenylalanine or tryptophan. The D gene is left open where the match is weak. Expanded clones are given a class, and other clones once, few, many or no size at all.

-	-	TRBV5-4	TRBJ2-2	TGTGCCAGCAGCTTGGACAGGGAGAACACCGGGGAGCTGTTTTTT	CASSLDRENTGELFF
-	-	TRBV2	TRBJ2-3	TGTGCCAGCAGCATAGGGTGGACAGATACGCAGTATTTT	CASSIGWTDTQYF
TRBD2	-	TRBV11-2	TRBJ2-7	TGTGCCAGCAGCTCATCGGCCGGGACTAGCTTCCACGAGCAGTACTTC	CASSSSAGTSFHEQYF
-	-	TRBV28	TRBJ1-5	TGTGCCAGCACCGGGGGGTATCAGCCCCAGCATTTT	CASTGGYQPQHF
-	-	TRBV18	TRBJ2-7	TGTGCCAGCTCACCAGGCAACGTAGCCTACGAGCAGTACTTC	CASSPGNVAYEQYF
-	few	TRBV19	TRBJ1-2	TGTGCCAGTAGTAACGCAGTCAACTATGGCTACACCTTC	CASSNAVNYGYTF
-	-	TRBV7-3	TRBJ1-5	TGTGCCAGCAGCCCCCGGGACACTAATCAGCCCCAGCATTTT	CASSPRDTNQPQHF
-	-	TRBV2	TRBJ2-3	TGTGCCAGCAGTATCAGAGGGCTCTCAGATACGCAGTATTTT	CASSIRGLSDTQYF
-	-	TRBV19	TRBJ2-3	TGTGCCAGTAATTCAAGGGGGAGCACAGATACGCAGTATTTT	CASNSRGSTDTQYF
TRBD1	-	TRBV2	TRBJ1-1	TGTGCCAGCAGTGCTGGGACAGGGGACACTGAAGCTTTCTTT	CASSAGTGDTEAFF
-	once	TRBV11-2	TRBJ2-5	TGTGCCAGCAGCTTAGGGTGGAGCCAAGAGACCCAGTACTTC	CASSLGWSQETQYF
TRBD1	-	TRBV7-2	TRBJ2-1	TGTGCCAGCAGCTTATGGGACAGGGCGATCGATGAGCAGTTCTTC	CASSLWDRAIDEQFF
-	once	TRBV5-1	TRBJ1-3	TGCGCCAGCAGCTTAGGGGTCGGAAACACCATATATTTT	CASSLGVGNTIYF
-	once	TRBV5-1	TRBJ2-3	TGCGCCAGCAGCGAGAGGGATACGCAGTATTTT	CASSERDTQYF
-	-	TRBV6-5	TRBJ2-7	TGTGCCAGCAGTCCGACAGGTCCCTGGAACGAGCAGTACTTC	CASSPTGPWNEQYF
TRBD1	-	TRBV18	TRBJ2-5	TGTGCCAGCTCAATCGGGACAGGGGGCGGAGAGACCCAGTACTTC	CASSIGTGGGETQYF
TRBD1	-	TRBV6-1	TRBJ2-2	TGTGCCAGCAGTGAATCCTTTCGGACAGGGGTCCGGATGACCGGGGAGCTGTTTTTT	CASSESFRTGVRMTGELFF
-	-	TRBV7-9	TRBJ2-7	TGTGCCAGCAGCCGCGACCTCGAGCAGTACTTC	CASSRDLEQYF
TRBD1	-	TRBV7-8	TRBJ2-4	TGTGCCAGCAGCCCTGAGACAGGGTGGAAAGTGACGGCCAAAAACATTCAGTACTTC	CASSPETGWKVTAKNIQYF
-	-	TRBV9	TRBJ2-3	TGTGCCAGCAGCGTAGGTCCCGGGAGCGATACGCAGTATTTT	CASSVGPGSDTQYF
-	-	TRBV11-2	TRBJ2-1	TGTGCCAGCAGCCCAGGGAACTACATAGTTAATGAGCAGTTCTTC	CASSPGNYIVNEQFF
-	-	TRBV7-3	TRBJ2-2	TGTGCCAGCAGCCTGACCCGGGACGGGGAGCTGTTTTTT	CASSLTRDGELFF
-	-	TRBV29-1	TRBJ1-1	TGCAGCGTTGGGTCTGGCAACACTGAAGCTTTCTTT	CSVGSGNTEAFF
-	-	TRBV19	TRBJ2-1	TGTGCCAGTAGTACCGCCGATGAGCAGTTCTTC	CASSTADEQFF
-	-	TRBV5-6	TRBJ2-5	TGTGCCAGCAGCGAGATTATGGAAGAGACCCAGTACTTC	CASSEIMEETQYF
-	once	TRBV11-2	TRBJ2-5	TGTGCCAGCAGCCCCAGCGGGTTGGAAGAGACCCAGTACTTC	CASSPSGLEETQYF
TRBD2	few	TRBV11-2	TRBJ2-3	TGTGCCAGCAGCCGCGGGACTAGCGGGAGTGGATCAGATACGCAGTATTTT	CASSRGTSGSGSDTQYF
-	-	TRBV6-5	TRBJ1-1	TGTGCCAGCAAAGGGGGGCGAGACACTGAAGCTTTCTTT	CASKGGRDTEAFF
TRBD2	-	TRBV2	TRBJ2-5	TGTGCCAGCAGTACCGTGTTTAGCGGGAGACGAGAGACCCAGTACTTC	CASSTVFSGRRETQYF
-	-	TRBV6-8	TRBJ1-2	TGTGCCAGCAGTCGCTCGATACGCTCAAAGACCTATGGCTACACCTTC	CASSRSIRSKTYGYTF
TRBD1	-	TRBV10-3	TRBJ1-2	TGTGCCATCAGTCAGGGGGATTATGATGGCTACACCTTC	CAISQGDYDGYTF
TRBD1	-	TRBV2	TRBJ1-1	TGTGCCAGCAGCATAACAGGGGCCCTGAACACTGAAGCTTTCTTT	CASSITGALNTEAFF
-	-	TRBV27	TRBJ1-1	TGTGCCAGCAGTTGGGGTGTGAGGGACACTGAAGCTTTCTTT	CASSWGVRDTEAFF
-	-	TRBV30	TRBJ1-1	TGTGCCTGGGGTGACGGGGAGGTCGGCACTGAAGCTTTCTTT	CAWGDGEVGTEAFF
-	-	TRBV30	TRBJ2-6	TGTGCCTGGAGTACCGGGGCCAACGTCCTGACTTTC	CAWSTGANVLTF
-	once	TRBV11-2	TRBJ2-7	TGTGCCAGCCTCCAGGGCTACGAGCAGTACTTC	CASLQGYEQYF
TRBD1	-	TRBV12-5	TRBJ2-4	TGTGCTAGTGAAGGGGGCAGGGATGGAAACATTCAGTACTTC	CASEGGRDGNIQYF
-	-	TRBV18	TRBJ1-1	TGTGCCAGCTCACCAGGGCCGATTAACACTGAAGCTTTCTTT	CASSPGPINTEAFF
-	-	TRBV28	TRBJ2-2	TGTGCCAGCAGTTTATCCCACACCGGGGAGCTGTTTTTT	CASSLSHTGELFF
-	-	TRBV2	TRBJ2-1	TGTGCCAGCAGCCCCAGGACCTCCTACAATGAGCAGTTCTTC	CASSPRTSYNEQFF
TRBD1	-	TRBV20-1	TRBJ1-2	TGCAGTGGGGGACAGGGATATGGCTACACCTTC	CSGGQGYGYTF
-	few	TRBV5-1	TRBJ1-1	TGCGCCAGCAGCCCAAAGACAGTTGACATGAACACTGAAGCTTTCTTT	CASSPKTVDMNTEAFF
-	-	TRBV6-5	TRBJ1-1	TGTGCCAGCGGGCTCAGGTTCAACACTGAAGCTTTCTTT	CASGLRFNTEAFF
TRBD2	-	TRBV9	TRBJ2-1	TGTGCCAGCAGCGTATGGTCTAGCGGGAGTGGAAATGAGCAGTTCTTC	CASSVWSSGSGNEQFF
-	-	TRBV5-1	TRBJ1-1	TGCGCCAGCAGCTCTTCCTTGGGGCAAAACACTGAAGCTTTCTTT	CASSSSLGQNTEAFF
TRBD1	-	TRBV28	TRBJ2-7	TGTGCCAGCAGTCCCCGGGACAGGGGCCCCTACGAGCAGTACTTC	CASSPRDRGPYEQYF
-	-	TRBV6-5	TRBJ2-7	TGTGCCAGCAGTTACAGTCAGGTCCGGGAGCAGTACTTC	CASSYSQVREQYF